This passage covers 25 T cell receptor beta chains from one sample sequenced in a study of cytomegalovirus exposure and HLA in healthy donors. The primer mix had 60 Vbeta and 13 Jbeta primers. Here immunoSEQ multiplex PCR was the method, and the copy in TCRdb shows in-frame clones only, minus some. This sample contains 150,000 to 200,000 clones. The sequenced sample was PBMCs. The receptors shown here come from a woman aged 55-70 years in good health and CMV-seronegative.

V gene TRBV2 combines with J gene TRBJ1-2; a possible D gene is TRBD1 (6 bases). V gave up 11 bases and J gave up 4 bases, with 20 bases separating them. This CDR3 is 14 amino acids long. The germline gives CDR1 SNHLY, CDR2 FYNNEI. The CDR3 bases are TGTGCCGGGACCGGATCAGGGGTATTCTATGGCTACACCTTC. Its translation: CAGTGSGVFYGYTF.

The J gene is TRBJ2-2, the V gene TRBV4-3; 8 nucleotides align to TRBD1. The CDR3 length is 15 residues. Germline-derived CDR1 and CDR2 are LGHNA and YSLEER. Germline trimming cut 0 bases from V and 6 bases from J; bases unmatched to any gene: 3. In DNA, the CDR3 is TGCGCCAGCAGCCAAGAGGGACAGGATCCCGGGGAGCTGTTTTTT. It is translated as CASSQEGQDPGELFF.

CDR3 nucleotides: TGCGCCAGCAGCCAGATGGGACAGGGGGGCGATACGCAGTATTTT. Protein: CASSQMGQGGDTQYF. V gene TRBV4-1 combines with J gene TRBJ2-3; 11 bases fit TRBD1. Germline CDR1 MGHRA, CDR2 YSYEKL. The CDR3 is 15 amino acids. V shed 3 bases, J shed 6 bases, and the junction held 5 bases outside the gene matches.

The rearrangement links TRBV11-2 to TRBJ1-2; the D gene is possibly TRBD1 (6 bases). The V and J ends lost 0 bases and 8 bases respectively, with 16 bases between them. This CDR3 is built from 15 residues. In germline, CDR1 is SGHAT, CDR2 FQNNGV. The CDR3 here is CASSLEIQGSGGYTF. CDR3 sequence (DNA): TGTGCCAGCAGCTTAGAGATACAGGGTTCTGGAGGCTACACCTTC.

The chain employs TRBV4-2 and TRBJ2-1; 8 bases fit TRBD2. J gave up 5 bases and V 0 bases, and 6 bases lay outside the gene matches. The germline V gene encodes CDR1 LGHNA and CDR2 YNFKEQ. The CDR3 loop spans 16 amino acids. CDR3 nucleotide sequence: TGTGCCAGCAGCCAAGACGAACTAGCGGCCAACAATGAGCAGTTCTTC. Its translation: CASSQDELAANNEQFF.

The chain employs TRBV6-1 and TRBJ2-1; D might be TRBD2 (6 bases). There are 15 residues in the CDR3. Trimming cost V 6 bases and J 5 bases, with 17 bases left between them. Per the germline V gene, CDR1 is MNHNS and CDR2 is SASEGT. The CDR3, as DNA: TGTGCCAGCAGACCCGCGGGGAGCCCAAACAATGAGCAGTTCTTC. Its protein product is CASRPAGSPNNEQFF.

This chain connects TRBV6-5 to TRBJ1-2, with D unclear. Between the trimmed V and J ends, which lost 4 bases and 8 bases, there was a span of 20 bases. Germline lookup yields CDR1 MNHEY and CDR2 SVGAGI. The CDR3 is 15 residues long. The CDR3 nucleotides are TGTGCCAGCAGTTTCACAGCCCCCACAGATGGCGGCTACACCTTC. Residues: CASSFTAPTDGGYTF.

The rearrangement joins TRBV5-4 to TRBJ2-7; a possible D gene is TRBD2 (6 bases). The CDR3 runs 15 residues. Trimming removed 1 base at V and 3 bases at J, with 14 bases between. The V gene's germline CDR1 is SGHNT and CDR2 YYREEE (reference sequence). CDR3 sequence: CASSLSDYDVYEQYF. In nucleotides, the CDR3 is TGTGCCAGCAGCTTGTCGGACTACGATGTCTACGAGCAGTACTTC. Together with reference TRBV5-4 and TRBJ2-7, the CDR3 gives the full variable domain: ETGVTQSPTHLIKTRGQQVTLRCSSQSGHNTVSWYQQALGQGPQFIFQYYREEENGRGNFPPRFSGLQFPNYSSELNVNALELDDSALYLCASSLSDYDVYEQYFGPGTRLTVT.

The V call is TRBV18, the J call TRBJ1-1, with 10 bases aligning to TRBD1. With 3 bases clipped from V and 5 bases from J, the junction kept 3 bases outside the gene matches. The CDR3 sequence is 14 residues long. CDR1 and CDR2 (germline): KGHSH, LQKENI. For the CDR3, the DNA is TGTGCCAGCTCACCCGGGACAGGGGAAACTGAAGCTTTCTTT. Translation: CASSPGTGETEAFF.

V usage is TRBV7-9 and J usage is TRBJ1-1; the D gene is possibly TRBD1 (6 bases). Deletions cut 6 bases from V and 1 base from J, with 15 bases between. Germline CDR1 SEHNR, CDR2 FQNEAQ (reference sequence). CDR3 length equals 15 residues. Here the CDR3 DNA reads TGTGCCAGCAGTCCGGTACAGGGATCGAACACTGAAGCTTTCTTT. Amino acids: CASSPVQGSNTEAFF.

The chain carries TRBV7-8 and TRBJ2-7; possibly TRBD1 for D (6 bases). CDR1 and CDR2 (germline): SGHVS, FQNEAQ. The CDR3 extends over 16 amino acids. Trimming removed 5 bases at V and 2 bases at J, with 19 bases between. CDR3 nucleotides: TGTGCCAGCAGCCCCCGGGGCCCGACAGGAGCCTACGAGCAGTACTTC. It translates to CASSPRGPTGAYEQYF.

V is TRBV30 and J is TRBJ2-5; possibly TRBD1 for D (5 bases). V lost 3 bases and J lost 0, with 5 bases in between. Germline assignment: CDR1 GTSNPN and CDR2 SVGIG (reference sequence). CDR3 size: 12 residues. The CDR3 spells CAWRGDQETQYF. DNA of the CDR3: TGTGCCTGGAGAGGGGACCAAGAGACCCAGTACTTC.

The rearrangement joins TRBV9 to TRBJ1-1; D unclear. In germline, CDR1 is SGDLS, CDR2 YYNGEE. The CDR3 spans 14 residues. V lost 5 bases, J lost 0 bases, and 11 bases lay in between. This CDR3 is CASSPARLNTEAFF. In DNA, the CDR3 is TGTGCCAGCAGTCCCGCCAGATTGAACACTGAAGCTTTCTTT.

CDR3 in amino acids: CASSQDRTGGPDTQYF. In nucleotides, the CDR3 is TGCGCCAGCAGCCAAGATCGGACAGGGGGCCCAGATACGCAGTATTTT. The gene calls are TRBV4-1 and TRBJ2-3, with 11 positions matching TRBD1. With V trimmed by 0 bases and J by 4 bases, 3 bases remained unmatched. Germline V CDR1 and CDR2: MGHRA, YSYEKL. This CDR3 has 16 amino acids.

The genes are TRBV12-5 and TRBJ2-3; tentatively, D is TRBD2 (6 bases). Trimming left V 1 base short and J 1 base short, with 6 bases between. The CDR3 has 14 amino acids. CDR1 is LGHNT, CDR2 FRNRAP, per germline. The CDR3 DNA follows: TGTGCTAGTGGTTTGGCTAGCGGCACAGATACGCAGTATTTT. Translated, it gives CASGLASGTDTQYF.

Here the CDR3 reads CSVLFGTVEDIQYF. DNA of the CDR3: TGCAGCGTCCTCTTCGGGACAGTTGAGGACATTCAGTACTTC. V usage is TRBV29-1 and J usage is TRBJ2-4, with 7 bases that match TRBD1. CDR1 is SQVTM and CDR2 is ANQGSEA in the germline V gene. The CDR3 has 14 residues. The trim removed 6 bases at V and 8 bases at J, leaving 13 bases unmatched.

V usage is TRBV30 and J usage is TRBJ2-5; 8 nucleotides match TRBD1. From germline, CDR1 is GTSNPN and CDR2 SVGIG (reference sequence). This CDR3 contains 14 residues. Germline trimming cut 4 bases from V and 5 bases from J; bases unmatched to any gene: 9. CDR3 sequence (DNA): TGTGCCTGGACCCCAGGACAGGGTTACGAGACCCAGTACTTC. It is translated as CAWTPGQGYETQYF.

The rearrangement links TRBV19 to TRBJ1-2; D possibly corresponds to TRBD1 (5 bases). Trimming pared 10 bases from V and 3 bases from J, leaving 15 bases between. The germline V gene has CDR1 LNHDA and CDR2 SQIVND (reference sequence). The CDR3 contains 13 residues. Here the CDR3 DNA reads TGTGCCACCAAGCCGGACATTTACTATGGCTACACCTTC. Its protein is CATKPDIYYGYTF.

The chain employs TRBV4-1 and TRBJ2-7; possible D gene TRBD1, 5 bases. The germline V and J ends were trimmed by 0 bases and 4 bases, with 10 bases remaining between them. The CDR3 sequence is 14 residues long. Germline V CDR1 and CDR2: MGHRA, YSYEKL. The CDR3 protein is CASSQDGSGYEQYF. CDR3 bases: TGCGCCAGCAGCCAAGACGGGTCAGGGTACGAGCAGTACTTC.

The rearrangement uses TRBV7-9 and TRBJ2-1; 8 bases fit TRBD2. The CDR3 is 15 amino acids. V lost 2 bases to trimming and J lost 3 bases; unmatched junction nucleotides: 3. The germline V gene has CDR1 SEHNR and CDR2 FQNEAQ (reference sequence). CDR3 amino acids: CASSLLAGFYNEQFF. The DNA for the CDR3 is TGTGCCAGCAGCTTACTAGCGGGCTTCTACAATGAGCAGTTCTTC.

The V call is TRBV4-2, the J call TRBJ2-2; 11 bases are shared with TRBD2. This CDR3 spans 21 amino acids. Germline lookup yields CDR1 LGHNA and CDR2 YNFKEQ. J was trimmed by 3 bases and V by 4 bases; bases with no gene match: 19. CDR3 in DNA: TGTGCCAGCAGCCGCCGCAGTTATGGTAGCGGGGGGGCCAAGTACACCGGGGAGCTGTTTTTT. Translating it yields CASSRRSYGSGGAKYTGELFF.

The chain couples TRBV6-5 to TRBJ1-2; D call uncertain. Germline V gene sequence: CDR1 MNHEY, CDR2 SVGAGI. This CDR3 has 15 residues. V lost 0 bases, J lost 3 bases, and 11 bases lay in between. The CDR3 DNA reads as TGTGCCAGCAGTTACTCGAGGGCCTCCTACTATGGCTACACCTTC. Translation: CASSYSRASYYGYTF.

V usage is TRBV5-5 and J usage is TRBJ2-6; D call uncertain. The CDR3 is made up of 15 amino acids. The ends were cut back, 1 base at V and 4 bases at J, with 9 bases in the middle. In germline, CDR1 is SGHKS, CDR2 YYEKEE (reference sequence). The CDR3 here is CASSLYLVGANVLTF. CDR3 nucleotide sequence: TGTGCCAGCAGCTTGTACTTAGTAGGGGCCAACGTCCTGACTTTC.

The CDR3 bases are TGTGCCAGCAGCTCCCCAGGGGCAGGCAATCAGCCCCAGCATTTT. Translation gives CASSSPGAGNQPQHF. The chain links TRBV7-2 to TRBJ1-5; D perhaps matches TRBD1 (6 bases). Germline V gene data show CDR1 as SGHTA and CDR2 as FQGNSA. The CDR3 consists of 15 residues. The germline V and J ends were trimmed by 4 bases and 2 bases, with 12 bases remaining between them. Supplemented by reference TRBV7-2 and TRBJ1-5, the full variable domain reads GAGVSQSPSNKVTEKGKDVELRCDPISGHTALYWYRQSLGQGLEFLIYFQGNSAPDKSGLPSDRFSAERTGGSVSTLTIQRTQQEDSAVYLCASSSPGAGNQPQHFGDGTRLSIL.

The chain carries TRBV11-1 and TRBJ2-1, with 8 nucleotides matching TRBD2. Germline trimming cut 2 bases from V and 1 base from J; bases unmatched to any gene: 1. This CDR3 has 15 residues. Germline assignment: CDR1 SGHAT and CDR2 FQDESV (reference sequence). The CDR3 is CASSLKRESYNEQFF. CDR3 sequence (DNA): TGTGCCAGCAGCTTAAAGCGGGAGTCCTACAATGAGCAGTTCTTC.